This T cell receptor (beta chain) is drawn from a study of technical replicates of blood from several donors. The repertoire was sequenced with immunoSEQ multiplex PCR; TCRdb's copy has only in-frame clones and lacks some. The sample includes around 100,000 clones, around 96% of them seen just once. The count of this clone is one. The CDR3 loop spans 14 amino acids. Germline CDR1 and CDR2: SGHRS and YFSETQ. Trimming cost V 4 bases and J 7 bases; bases outside gene matches: 9. The material sequenced was T cells isolated from PBMCs. This receptor was taken from a human donor in good health. The chain joins TRBV5-1 to TRBJ1-1, with 8 bases fitting TRBD1. The CDR3 is CASSRYQGASEAFF. DNA of the CDR3: TGCGCCAGCAGCCGATACCAGGGGGCGAGTGAAGCTTTCTTT.